This T cell receptor beta chain originates from a study of T-cell reconstitution after alpha-beta-depleted transplantation in children. During its preparation, the TCRbeta library received unique molecular identifiers. TCRdb redid the calling of the PCR reads with MiXCR, one entry per CDR3 protein. The table lists almost 500,000 distinct CDR3 sequences, about 10% of them singletons. This clonotype was observed many times. This TCR was recovered from a child aged 2 to 10 with inherited bone marrow failure, due to receive a stem cell transplant. The sequenced sample was PBMCs, obtained before TCRalphabeta/CD19-depleted stem cell transplant.

The CDR3 loop is CASSLGGGGEAFF. DNA for the CDR3: TGTGCCAGCAGTTTGGGGGGAGGGGGGGAAGCTTTCTTT. The rearrangement joins TRBV27 to TRBJ1-1; a weak D match, TRBD1 (6 bases). V gave up 3 bases and J gave up 8 bases, with 13 bases separating them. The CDR3 is 13 amino acids. Germline CDR1 MNHEY, CDR2 SMNVEV (reference sequence).